A single sample gave rise to the 22 T cell receptor beta chains below, sequenced in a study of cytomegalovirus exposure and HLA in healthy donors. The PCR made use of 60 Vbeta and 13 Jbeta primers. Sequencing used immunoSEQ multiplex PCR; TCRdb keeps in-frame clones, though not all of them. This table has 150,000 or so clones, approximately 79% appearing once. Sequences were obtained from PBMCs. These receptors all come from a man aged 50-60 years in good health and CMV-seropositive.

CDR3 sequence (DNA): TGTGCCAGCAGCCTAGACAGTTATCAGCCCCAGCATTTT. Protein sequence: CASSLDSYQPQHF. The chain links TRBV28 to TRBJ1-5, with a possible D match to TRBD1 (5 bases). Between the trimmed V and J ends, which lost 6 bases and 5 bases, there was a span of 11 bases. Per germline, CDR1 MDHEN and CDR2 SYDVKM. The CDR3 length is 13 residues.

The genes are TRBV18 and TRBJ2-3, with D perhaps matching TRBD2 (5 bases). Germline V gene lookup returns CDR1 KGHSH and CDR2 LQKENI. The CDR3 is made up of 14 amino acids. The germline V and J ends were trimmed by 2 bases and 5 bases, with 11 bases remaining between them. The CDR3 sequence is CASSPTTRGDTQYF. Here the CDR3 DNA reads TGTGCCAGCTCACCAACTACCCGGGGAGATACGCAGTATTTT.

The chain is built from TRBV6-5 and TRBJ1-2; D is unresolved. Trimming removed 2 bases at V and 8 bases at J, with 15 bases between. The CDR3 totals 14 residues. Germline loops: CDR1 MNHEY, CDR2 SVGAGI. The CDR3 DNA follows: TGTGCCAGCAGTTACCCAGGCGGGGTAGAGGGCTACACCTTC. It encodes CASSYPGGVEGYTF.

This chain uses TRBV7-9 with TRBJ2-7; 9 nucleotides line up with TRBD1. This CDR3 has 15 residues. Losses at the gene ends were 5 bases for V and 6 bases for J; bases not matched to a gene: 11. Per the germline V gene, CDR1 is SEHNR and CDR2 is FQNEAQ (reference sequence). CDR3 coding DNA: TGTGCCAGCAGCCCCGACCGCTCGACAGGGGGCGAGCAGTACGTC. As protein: CASSPDRSTGGEQYV.

The rearrangement links TRBV7-9 to TRBJ2-7; 11 bases agree with TRBD1. Germline trimming cut 6 bases from V and 3 bases from J; bases unmatched to any gene: 1. There are 13 residues in the CDR3. The germline gives CDR1 SEHNR, CDR2 FQNEAQ (reference sequence). CDR3 sequence reads: CASRGTGGYEQYF. The CDR3 DNA is TGTGCCAGCAGAGGGACAGGGGGCTACGAGCAGTACTTC.

The J gene is TRBJ2-7, the V gene TRBV30, with D uncertain. Germline lookup yields CDR1 GTSNPN and CDR2 SVGIG (reference sequence). The CDR3 sequence is 12 residues long. The V end was cut by 7 bases, the J end by 0 bases, with 10 bases between. In DNA, the CDR3 is TGTGCCTCCGACAAGAGCTCCTACGAGCAGTACTTC. Residues: CASDKSSYEQYF.

The V call is TRBV19, the J call TRBJ1-6; 8 nucleotides agree with TRBD1. The V gene end was trimmed by 6 bases and the J gene end by 10 bases; junction bases not matched to a gene: 5. Germline CDR1 is LNHDA and CDR2 is SQIVND (reference sequence). This CDR3 contains 13 residues. The DNA for the CDR3 is TGTGCCAGTAGACAGGGGGGTACGTCACCCCTCCACTTT. This codes for CASRQGGTSPLHF. Together with reference TRBV19 and TRBJ1-6, the CDR3 gives the full variable domain: DGGITQSPKYLFRKEGQNVTLSCEQNLNHDAMYWYRQDPGQGLRLIYYSQIVNDFQKGDIAEGYSVSREKKESFPLTVTSAQKNPTAFYLCASRQGGTSPLHFGNGTRLTVT.

This clone appeared once. The chain links TRBV19 to TRBJ2-7; tentatively, D is TRBD1 (5 bases). V gave up 4 bases and J gave up 3 bases, with 10 bases separating them. The CDR3 runs to 13 residues. Germline CDR1 reads LNHDA; CDR2 reads SQIVND (reference sequence). CDR3 nucleotides: TGTGCCAGTAGTACCGACAGTTACTACGAGCAGTACTTC. This gives the protein CASSTDSYYEQYF.

CDR3 amino acids: CASSQEAGREYTQYF. CDR3 in DNA: TGTGCCAGCAGCCAAGAGGCGGGGCGTGAATATACGCAGTATTTT. The chain couples TRBV14 to TRBJ2-3, with a tentative D call TRBD2 (6 bases). Germline CDR1 SGHDN, CDR2 FVKESK. The CDR3 totals 15 residues. The V end lost 0 bases, the J end lost 7 bases, and 14 bases lay between the germline ends.

The gene calls are TRBV28 and TRBJ1-1; 7 bases agree with TRBD1. In germline, CDR1 is MDHEN, CDR2 SYDVKM. Trimming cost V 4 bases and J 0 bases; bases outside gene matches: 5. The CDR3 consists of 15 residues. CDR3 sequence reads: CASSSPGGLNTEAFF. The CDR3 DNA reads as TGTGCCAGCAGTTCACCAGGGGGGCTGAACACTGAAGCTTTCTTT.

V is TRBV18 and J is TRBJ1-5; D possibly corresponds to TRBD1 (6 bases). This CDR3 has 15 residues. Germline V gene lookup returns CDR1 KGHSH and CDR2 LQKENI. The V gene lost 5 bases and the J gene lost 0 bases, with 11 bases spanning the gap. For the CDR3, the DNA is TGTGCCAGCTCAGGGGACACTCTTAGCAATCAGCCCCAGCATTTT. Its protein is CASSGDTLSNQPQHF. Full variable domain (remainder filled in from reference TRBV18 and TRBJ1-5): NAGVMQNPRHLVRRRGQEARLRCSPMKGHSHVYWYRQLPEEGLKFMVYLQKENIIDESGMPKERFSAEFPKEGPSILRIQQVVRGDSAAYFCASSGDTLSNQPQHFGDGTRLSIL.

The V call is TRBV5-6, the J call TRBJ2-5; tentatively, D is TRBD1 (6 bases). Germline assignment: CDR1 SGHDT and CDR2 YYEEEE. Trimming took off 3 bases at V and 5 bases at J, with 17 bases between the two ends. The CDR3 is 15 amino acids. CDR3 protein: CASSYTDRRGETQYF. The DNA for the CDR3 is TGTGCCAGCAGCTATACCGACAGGCGTGGGGAGACCCAGTACTTC. Filled out from reference TRBV5-6 and TRBJ2-5, the complete variable domain reads DAGVTQSPTHLIKTRGQQVTLRCSPKSGHDTVSWYQQALGQGPQFIFQYYEEEERQRGNFPDRFSGHQFPNYSSELNVNALLLGDSALYLCASSYTDRRGETQYFGPGTRLLVL.

The chain is built from TRBV5-4 and TRBJ2-7, with D possibly matching TRBD1 (6 bases). V dropped 6 bases and J dropped 2 bases, with 18 bases sitting between them. The CDR3 runs 15 residues. Looked up from germline, CDR1 is SGHNT and CDR2 is YYREEE (reference sequence). Here the CDR3 reads CASIADRILPYEQYV. The CDR3 region has the DNA TGTGCCAGCATCGCGGACAGAATTCTTCCCTACGAGCAGTACGTC.

This clone was recorded once. The V call is TRBV7-8, the J call TRBJ1-4; 7 bases fit TRBD1. V was clipped by 1 base and J by 7 bases; unmatched bases: 3. This CDR3 comprises 14 residues. Germline V gene data show CDR1 as SGHVS and CDR2 as FQNEAQ. CDR3 bases: TGTGCCAGCAGCTTAGGAGGGGGCCGTGAAAAACTGTTTTTT. Translation gives CASSLGGGREKLFF. The whole variable domain, filled in from reference TRBV7-8 and TRBJ1-4, reads GAGVSQSPRYKVAKRGQDVALRCDPISGHVSLFWYQQALGQGPEFLTYFQNEAQLDKSGLPSDRFFAERPEGSVSTLKIQRTQQEDSAVYLCASSLGGGREKLFFGSGTQLSVL.

The chain uses TRBV6-1 and TRBJ1-4, with 9 bases matching TRBD1. Unmatched junction bases numbered 5, after V lost 3 bases and J lost 6 bases. The CDR3 is made up of 15 amino acids. The germline V gene encodes CDR1 MNHNS and CDR2 SASEGT. The CDR3 reads CASSDGDRVDEKLFF. In DNA, the CDR3 is TGTGCCAGCAGTGATGGGGACAGGGTCGATGAAAAACTGTTTTTT.

The V and J genes are TRBV13 and TRBJ2-5, with 7 bases matching TRBD1. Germline CDR1 is PRHDT and CDR2 is FYEKMQ (reference sequence). Trimming took 1 base from V and 1 from J; bases not matched to a gene: 3. This CDR3 has 15 residues. The CDR3 region is CASSLEGGGQETQYF. Written as DNA, the CDR3 is TGTGCCAGCAGCTTAGAAGGGGGCGGCCAAGAGACCCAGTACTTC.

V and J are TRBV5-6 and TRBJ1-2; D gene uncertain. Germline values: CDR1 SGHDT, CDR2 YYEEEE. V lost 3 bases to trimming and J lost 5 bases, with 8 bases between them. The CDR3 has 12 amino acids. CDR3 residues: CASSSYRYGYTF. For the CDR3, the DNA is TGTGCCAGCAGCTCTTACCGGTATGGCTACACCTTC.

This clone was detected only a few times. The rearrangement joins TRBV6-1 to TRBJ2-3, with 7 bases fitting TRBD2. The V gene end was trimmed by 0 bases and the J gene end by 6 bases; junction bases not matched to a gene: 9. Germline V CDR1 and CDR2: MNHNS, SASEGT. This CDR3 has 16 amino acids. The CDR3 reads CASSEALPRGSDTQYF. In nucleotides, the CDR3 is TGTGCCAGCAGTGAAGCCTTACCGCGGGGGAGTGATACGCAGTATTTT.

This chain uses TRBV28 with TRBJ2-7; D might be TRBD1 (6 bases). The V gene's germline CDR1 is MDHEN and CDR2 SYDVKM. V was trimmed by 6 bases and J by 2 bases, leaving 20 bases between them. CDR3 length: 16 amino acids. In DNA form, the CDR3 reads TGTGCCAGCAGCTCAGGGGACCAGGCGTATACCTACGAGCAGTACTTC. Protein product: CASSSGDQAYTYEQYF.

This clone was recorded once. The chain employs TRBV7-8 and TRBJ1-4, with 9 bases identical to TRBD1. The CDR3 is made up of 15 amino acids. Germline values: CDR1 SGHVS, CDR2 FQNEAQ. Trimming took 6 bases from V and 8 from J; bases not matched to a gene: 10. CDR3 nucleotides: TGTGCCAGCAGTCCCGGACAGGGGCTCTACGAAAAACTGTTTTTT. It translates to CASSPGQGLYEKLFF.

This clone appeared a single time. The chain combines TRBV7-9 with TRBJ1-4, with D unresolved. Deletions cut 8 bases from V and 5 bases from J, with 12 bases between. From germline, CDR1 is SEHNR and CDR2 FQNEAQ (reference sequence). The CDR3 extends over 13 amino acids. The CDR3 sequence is CASAGPPNEKLFF. The CDR3 DNA reads as TGTGCCAGCGCTGGGCCCCCGAATGAAAAACTGTTTTTT.

CDR3 coding DNA: TGCGCCAGCAGCGGACAACGCCCGGAGTGGGATGCAGATACGCAGTATTTT. This sequence encodes CASSGQRPEWDADTQYF. The chain uses TRBV5-1 and TRBJ2-3; D might be TRBD1 (5 bases). This CDR3 region has 17 residues. The germline gives CDR1 SGHRS, CDR2 YFSETQ. V was trimmed by 4 bases and J by 4 bases, leaving 22 bases between them.